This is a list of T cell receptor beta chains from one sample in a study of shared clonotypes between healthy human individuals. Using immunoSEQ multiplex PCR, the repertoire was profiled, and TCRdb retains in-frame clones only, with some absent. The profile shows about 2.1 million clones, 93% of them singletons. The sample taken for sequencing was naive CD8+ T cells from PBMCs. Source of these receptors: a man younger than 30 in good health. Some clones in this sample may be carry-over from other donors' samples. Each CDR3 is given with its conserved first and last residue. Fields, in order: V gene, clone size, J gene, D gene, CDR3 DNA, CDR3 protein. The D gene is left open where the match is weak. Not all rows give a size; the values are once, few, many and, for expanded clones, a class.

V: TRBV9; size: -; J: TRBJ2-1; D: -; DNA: TGTGCCACGGGACCTACCTCCGGGGAGCAGTTCTTC; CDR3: CATGPTSGEQFF
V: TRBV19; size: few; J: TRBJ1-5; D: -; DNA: TGTGCCAGTAGTACAAGCGGTCAGCCCCAGCATTTT; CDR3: CASSTSGQPQHF
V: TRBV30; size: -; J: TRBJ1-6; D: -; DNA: TGTGCCTGGAGTGTAAAGGGCAGCTCCTATAATTCACCCCTCCACTTT; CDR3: CAWSVKGSSYNSPLHF
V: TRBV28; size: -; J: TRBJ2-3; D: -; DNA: TGTGCCACGCTAACGGCCCGCCTCGATACGCAGTATTTT; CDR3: CATLTARLDTQYF
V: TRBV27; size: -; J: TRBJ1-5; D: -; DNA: TGTGCCAGCTCCCTCTCGACAGGTGGCCATCAGCCCCAGCATTTT; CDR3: CASSLSTGGHQPQHF
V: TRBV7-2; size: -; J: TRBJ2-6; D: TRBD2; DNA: TGTGCCAGCAGCTTATTTAGCGGGAGGGGGCACTCTGGGGCCAACGTCCTGACTTTC; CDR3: CASSLFSGRGHSGANVLTF
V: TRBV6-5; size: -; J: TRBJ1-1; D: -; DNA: TGTGCCAGCAGTTACGTACGGGGCTCGAACACTGAAGCTTTCTTT; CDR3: CASSYVRGSNTEAFF
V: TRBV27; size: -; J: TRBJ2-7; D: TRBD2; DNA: TGTGCCAGCAGTTCCGAGGCTAGCGGGACCTACGAGCAGTACTTC; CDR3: CASSSEASGTYEQYF
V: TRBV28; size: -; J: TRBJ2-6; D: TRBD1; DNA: TGTGCCAGCAGTACGGGGACAGGGGGCTCTGGGGCCAACGTCCTGACTTTC; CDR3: CASSTGTGGSGANVLTF
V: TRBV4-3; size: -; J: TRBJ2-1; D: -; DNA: TGCGCCAGCAGCCAAGGGACTGGGCGGCGCAATGAGCAGTTCTTC; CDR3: CASSQGTGRRNEQFF
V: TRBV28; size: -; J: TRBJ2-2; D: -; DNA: TGTGCCAGCAGTTTACGGGCCAGGGTCGATGAGGAGCTGTTTTTT; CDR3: CASSLRARVDEELFF
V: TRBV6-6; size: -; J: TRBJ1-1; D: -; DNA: TGTGCCAGCAGTTACTTACATATGAACACTGAAGCTTTCTTT; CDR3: CASSYLHMNTEAFF
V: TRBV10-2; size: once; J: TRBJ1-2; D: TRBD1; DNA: TGCGCCAGCAGGGACGGCACTCAGGGGGCGCCAGGCTACACCTTC; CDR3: CASRDGTQGAPGYTF
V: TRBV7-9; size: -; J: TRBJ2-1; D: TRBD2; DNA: TGTGCCAGCAGCTCTTCAACTAGCGGGAGGTCCCATGAGCAGTTCTTC; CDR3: CASSSSTSGRSHEQFF
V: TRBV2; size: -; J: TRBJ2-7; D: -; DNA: TGTGCCAGCAGTGTGTCGGGTCCCAGCTCCTACGAGCAGTACTTC; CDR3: CASSVSGPSSYEQYF
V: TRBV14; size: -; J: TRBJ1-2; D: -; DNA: TGTGCCAGCAGCCAAGTTGGAGACTATGGCTACACCTTC; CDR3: CASSQVGDYGYTF
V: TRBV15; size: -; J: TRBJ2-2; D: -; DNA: TGTGCCACCAGCAGAGATCCAGGGGCCGGGGAGCTGTTTTTT; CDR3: CATSRDPGAGELFF
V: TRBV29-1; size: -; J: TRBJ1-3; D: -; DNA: TGCAGCGTTGTGGGGGGGCAGACAAGAGGAAACACCATATATTTT; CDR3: CSVVGGQTRGNTIYF
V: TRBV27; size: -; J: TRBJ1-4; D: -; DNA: TGTGCCAGCAGTGTTCTCCCCGGGCAAGCAACTAATGAAAAACTGTTTTTT; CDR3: CASSVLPGQATNEKLFF
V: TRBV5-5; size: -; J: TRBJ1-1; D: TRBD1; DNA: TGTGCCAGCAGCTTGGTGGGGACAGGGTTCACTGAAGCTTTCTTT; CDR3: CASSLVGTGFTEAFF
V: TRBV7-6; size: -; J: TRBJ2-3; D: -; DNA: TGTGCCAGCAGCTCAACTCTTACAGGGAGCACAGATACGCAGTATTTT; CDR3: CASSSTLTGSTDTQYF
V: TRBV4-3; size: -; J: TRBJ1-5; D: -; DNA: TGCGCCAGCAGCCAAGAATCGGGGCATCAGCCCCAGCATTTT; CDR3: CASSQESGHQPQHF
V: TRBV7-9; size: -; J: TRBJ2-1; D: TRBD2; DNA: TGTGCCAGCAGCTTAGCGCCGGGACTAGCGGTTACCTACAATGAGCAGTTCTTC; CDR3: CASSLAPGLAVTYNEQFF
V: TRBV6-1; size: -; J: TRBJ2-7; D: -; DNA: TGTGCCAGCAGTGCCTCCGTAGTGGGATACGAGCAGTACTTC; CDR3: CASSASVVGYEQYF
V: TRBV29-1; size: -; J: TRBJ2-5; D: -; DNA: TGCAGCGTTCACCCCGGAGGGCCTATGGAGACCCAGTACTTC; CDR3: CSVHPGGPMETQYF
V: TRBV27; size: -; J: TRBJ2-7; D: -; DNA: TGTGCCAGCAGTTCCCGGACAGTCGGGGAGCAGTACTTC; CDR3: CASSSRTVGEQYF